This T cell receptor (beta chain) is from a study of T cells after yellow fever vaccination. CDR3 length: 16 residues. About this clonotype: The junction departs from germline at one end; a sequencing error may be responsible.

One entry per CDR3 protein results from TCRdb running MiXCR on the 5' RACE reads. The sample lists 230,000 or so distinct CDR3 sequences, less than 7.5% occurring once. The material was CD4+ T cells sorted from PBMCs, obtained on the day of the yellow fever booster vaccination. The gene calls are TRBV12-3 or TRBV12-4 and TRBJ2-7; D possibly matches TRBD1 or TRBD2 (6 bases each). This clonotype was obtained from a man aged 30 to 39 who received the YFV17D yellow fever vaccine. The CDR3: CVSSLTPGGHVYEQYF. The CDR3 region has the DNA TGTGTCAGCAGTTTGACCCCCGGGGGACACGTTTACGAGCAGTACTTC.